Listed below are T cell receptor beta chains from one sample, sequenced in a study of lymphopenia after photon versus proton radiotherapy. Generated by immunoSEQ multiplex PCR, the TCRdb table keeps only in-frame clones and is missing some. Among some 42,000 clones, around 81% were seen once, and the ten largest hold around 25%. Sequenced material: peripheral blood, taken from a patient treated with proton-based radiotherapy. The receptors shown here come from a woman aged 70 to 79 with pancreatic cancer. Each CDR3 is given with its conserved first and last residue. The D gene is left open where the match is weak. Clone size, where shown, is once, few, many, or a class for clones that have expanded.

D: -; J: TRBJ1-3; size: -; V: TRBV14; DNA: TGTGCCAGCAGCCGCCGCCAGAGCTCTGGAAACACCATATATTTT; CDR3: CASSRRQSSGNTIYF
D: TRBD2; J: TRBJ2-3; size: -; V: TRBV5-1; DNA: TGCGCCAGCAGTCCTACTAGCGGGAGGGCCTCTCCAGATACGCAGTATTTT; CDR3: CASSPTSGRASPDTQYF
D: TRBD1; J: TRBJ1-2; size: -; V: TRBV25-1; DNA: TGTGCCAGCAGTGAACCCACCGGACAGGCAGGGGGCTACACCTTC; CDR3: CASSEPTGQAGGYTF
D: TRBD1; J: TRBJ1-2; size: -; V: TRBV18; DNA: TGTGCCAGCTCACCGATTACAGGGGTTTCACGAGGTCAGGCCCTTACTAACTATGGCTACACCTTC; CDR3: CASSPITGVSRGQALTNYGYTF
D: -; J: TRBJ1-4; size: -; V: TRBV25-1; DNA: TGTGCCAGCAGTGAATATGGCAGAACTAATGAAAAACTGTTTTTT; CDR3: CASSEYGRTNEKLFF
D: -; J: TRBJ2-7; size: -; V: TRBV27; DNA: TGTGCCAGCAGTCCCTCTAGGGGCCCCTACGAGCAGTACTTC; CDR3: CASSPSRGPYEQYF
D: TRBD2; J: TRBJ2-1; size: -; V: TRBV28; DNA: TGTGCCAGCAGGATAGCGGGAGGGTACAATGAGCAGTTCTTC; CDR3: CASRIAGGYNEQFF
D: TRBD1; J: TRBJ2-7; size: -; V: TRBV30; DNA: TGTGCCTGGAGTTCGACAGGGAGAGAGCAGTACTTC; CDR3: CAWSSTGREQYF
D: -; J: TRBJ1-2; size: -; V: TRBV7-2; DNA: TGTGCCAGCAGCCCCCGGAGGGAGGGGGAGGCTGGCTACACCTTC; CDR3: CASSPRREGEAGYTF
D: -; J: TRBJ2-7; size: -; V: TRBV10-3; DNA: TGTGCCAGCGGGCCGGGGAACGAGCAGTACTTC; CDR3: CASGPGNEQYF
D: -; J: TRBJ2-7; size: -; V: TRBV6-1; DNA: TGTGCCAGCAGTGAACTCTCCCAGCAGTACTTC; CDR3: CASSELSQQYF
D: -; J: TRBJ2-2; size: few; V: TRBV4-1; DNA: TGCGCCAGCAGCCAAGATGACCGGCGGGGCGCGGAAAAGCTGTTTTTT; CDR3: CASSQDDRRGAEKLFF
D: TRBD1; J: TRBJ1-6; size: -; V: TRBV28; DNA: TGTGCCAGCAGTTTAGTCCTGACAGGGAACGGTTCACCCCTCCACTTT; CDR3: CASSLVLTGNGSPLHF
D: TRBD2; J: TRBJ2-1; size: -; V: TRBV9; DNA: TGTGCCAGCAGCTTACACGAAGCGGGAGCAGGGGACAATGAGCAGTTCTTC; CDR3: CASSLHEAGAGDNEQFF
D: TRBD1; J: TRBJ1-5; size: -; V: TRBV27; DNA: TGTGCCAGCAGTTTATGGGGACAGGGGGCCCTGCAAAATCAGCCCCAGCATTTT; CDR3: CASSLWGQGALQNQPQHF
D: -; J: TRBJ1-2; size: -; V: TRBV30; DNA: TGTGCCTGGAGGAGGGGTCGAGGCTACACCTTC; CDR3: CAWRRGRGYTF
D: TRBD1; J: TRBJ2-1; size: -; V: TRBV18; DNA: TGTGCCAGCTCACCAAATGGACAGGGGAGCAATGAGCAGTTCTTC; CDR3: CASSPNGQGSNEQFF
D: TRBD1; J: TRBJ1-2; size: -; V: TRBV28; DNA: TGTGCCAGCAGTTCAGGACAGGGTGCAACCTATGGCTACACCTTC; CDR3: CASSSGQGATYGYTF
D: -; J: TRBJ1-3; size: -; V: TRBV9; DNA: TGTGCCAGCAGCGTCGATCCCTCACCAGGGAACACCATATATTTT; CDR3: CASSVDPSPGNTIYF
D: TRBD2; J: TRBJ2-5; size: -; V: TRBV5-1; DNA: TGCGCCAGCAGCTTGAGTAGTCGGACTAGCGTGAAAGAGACCCAGTACTTC; CDR3: CASSLSSRTSVKETQYF
D: -; J: TRBJ2-3; size: -; V: TRBV5-1; DNA: TGCGCCAGCAGCTTAGGGAACACAGATACGCAGTATTTT; CDR3: CASSLGNTDTQYF
D: -; J: TRBJ2-5; size: -; V: TRBV7-2; DNA: TGTGCCAGCAGCTTTCTCAGGGGGGTTGTTTTAGAGACCCAGTACTTC; CDR3: CASSFLRGVVLETQYF
D: -; J: TRBJ1-2; size: -; V: TRBV4-3; DNA: TGCGCCAGCAGCCAGGTAGTTGGCGGGGACTATGGCTACACCTTC; CDR3: CASSQVVGGDYGYTF
D: -; J: TRBJ2-3; size: once; V: TRBV15; DNA: TGTGCCACCAGCAGAGATAACGGCAGGGATACGCAGTATTTT; CDR3: CATSRDNGRDTQYF
D: TRBD1; J: TRBJ2-7; size: -; V: TRBV5-5; DNA: TGTGCCAGCGTTCCGACAGGGCCCGGCCTATACGAGCAGTACTTC; CDR3: CASVPTGPGLYEQYF
D: TRBD1; J: TRBJ1-1; size: -; V: TRBV10-3; DNA: TGTGCCATCAGCAGACAGGGGGACACTGAAGCTTTCTTT; CDR3: CAISRQGDTEAFF
D: TRBD1; J: TRBJ1-4; size: once; V: TRBV7-2; DNA: TGTGCCAGCAGCCGGCAGGGGGCTGATGAAAAACTGTTTTTT; CDR3: CASSRQGADEKLFF
D: TRBD2; J: TRBJ2-1; size: -; V: TRBV7-2; DNA: TGTGCCAGCAGCCGGACTAGCGGGAGGCAATCTATGTACAATGAGCAGTTCTTC; CDR3: CASSRTSGRQSMYNEQFF
D: -; J: TRBJ2-6; size: -; V: TRBV23-1; DNA: TGCGCCAGCAGTCAAACCGGGATACAGGACGGCTCTGGGGCCAACGTCCTGACTTTC; CDR3: CASSQTGIQDGSGANVLTF
D: TRBD2; J: TRBJ2-1; size: -; V: TRBV14; DNA: TGTGCCAGCAGCCAAGGGGGGAGCGGGATACGGGAGCAGTTCTTC; CDR3: CASSQGGSGIREQFF
D: -; J: TRBJ1-2; size: -; V: TRBV10-3; DNA: TGTGCCATCAGTTTGGGTCAGAGGGAGAATTACACCTTC; CDR3: CAISLGQRENYTF
D: TRBD2; J: TRBJ2-1; size: many; V: TRBV29-1; DNA: TGCAGCGTTGGTTATTTTGGGGGACTAGCGGGATCTGAGCAGTTCTTC; CDR3: CSVGYFGGLAGSEQFF
D: -; J: TRBJ2-7; size: once; V: TRBV28; DNA: TGTGCCAGCAGTTTGTCGAGTCTCACTAGATCTTACTACGAGCAGTACTTC; CDR3: CASSLSSLTRSYYEQYF
D: -; J: TRBJ2-7; size: -; V: TRBV28; DNA: TGTGCCAGCAGTCCACCCGGGTTCGCCGAGCAGTACTTC; CDR3: CASSPPGFAEQYF
D: -; J: TRBJ2-4; size: -; V: TRBV7-9; DNA: TGTGCCAGCAGCTCCGAGAGGGAGCAGTACTTC; CDR3: CASSSEREQYF
D: TRBD1; J: TRBJ1-1; size: -; V: TRBV10-3; DNA: TGTGCCATTCAGGGGGTTTTGGACACTGAAGCTTTCTTT; CDR3: CAIQGVLDTEAFF
D: -; J: TRBJ2-1; size: -; V: TRBV7-9; DNA: TGTGCCAGCAGCTTATCCGTCATGAGAGGTGAGCAGTTCTTC; CDR3: CASSLSVMRGEQFF
D: TRBD2; J: TRBJ2-3; size: -; V: TRBV19; DNA: TGTGCCAGTAGGGCCGGAGGCGCTAGCGGGAAGCAGTATTTT; CDR3: CASRAGGASGKQYF
D: -; J: TRBJ2-7; size: -; V: TRBV10-3; DNA: TGTGCCATCAGTGATGGGTTTGGGGGCTTGGTCTCCTACGAGCAGTACTTC; CDR3: CAISDGFGGLVSYEQYF
D: TRBD1; J: TRBJ1-4; size: -; V: TRBV5-1; DNA: TGCGCCAGCAGCTCAACCGGGACAGCTAATGAAAAACTGTTTTTT; CDR3: CASSSTGTANEKLFF
D: -; J: TRBJ1-1; size: -; V: TRBV2; DNA: TGTGCCAGCAGTGAGGTTCGGGGGGAGAACACTGAAGCTTTCTTT; CDR3: CASSEVRGENTEAFF
D: -; J: TRBJ2-2; size: -; V: TRBV7-2; DNA: TGTGCCAGCAGCTTAGGAAGAACAGGCAACACCGGGGAGCTGTTTTTT; CDR3: CASSLGRTGNTGELFF
D: -; J: TRBJ2-5; size: once; V: TRBV7-2; DNA: TGTGCCAGCAGCCCCGGACCCCAAGAGACCCAGTACTTC; CDR3: CASSPGPQETQYF
D: -; J: TRBJ1-2; size: -; V: TRBV7-2; DNA: TGTGCCAGCAGCTTAGACGGGAGGCGCGGCTACACCTTC; CDR3: CASSLDGRRGYTF
D: TRBD2; J: TRBJ2-1; size: -; V: TRBV19; DNA: TGTGCCAGTAGCAAGATCAGACTAGCGGGACCTTATCAAGAGCAGTTCTTC; CDR3: CASSKIRLAGPYQEQFF
D: -; J: TRBJ2-7; size: -; V: TRBV5-1; DNA: TGCGCCAGCAGCTACACCGGCGCCACCTACGAGCAGTACTTC; CDR3: CASSYTGATYEQYF
D: -; J: TRBJ2-6; size: -; V: TRBV28; DNA: TGTGCCAGCAGCTCCCCGGGACGGTCTGGGGCCAACGTCCTGACTTTC; CDR3: CASSSPGRSGANVLTF
D: -; J: TRBJ2-3; size: -; V: TRBV9; DNA: TGTGCCAGCAGCGCCGTCTCTGAGACGCAGTATTTT; CDR3: CASSAVSETQYF
D: -; J: TRBJ1-1; size: -; V: TRBV29-1; DNA: TGCAGCGTGTCGGAGGGTTGGTGGACTGAAGCTTTCTTT; CDR3: CSVSEGWWTEAFF
D: -; J: TRBJ1-5; size: -; V: TRBV5-5; DNA: TGTGCCAGCAGCCCAACATGGAATAGCAATCAGCCCCAGCATTTT; CDR3: CASSPTWNSNQPQHF
D: -; J: TRBJ2-4; size: -; V: TRBV11-2; DNA: TGTGCCAGCAGCCGTGGCAGGGAAAACATTCAGTACTTC; CDR3: CASSRGRENIQYF
D: -; J: TRBJ1-2; size: -; V: TRBV6-1; DNA: TGTGCCAGCACAGAGGGGGGAGTTAACTATGGCTACACCTTC; CDR3: CASTEGGVNYGYTF
D: TRBD1; J: TRBJ1-1; size: -; V: TRBV7-2; DNA: TGTGCCAGCAGCTTATACAGGGGGCTGACTGAAGCTTTCTTT; CDR3: CASSLYRGLTEAFF
D: -; J: TRBJ1-5; size: -; V: TRBV19; DNA: TGTGCCAGTAGTGACAGGACCCTTACCAATAGCAATCAGCCCCAGCATTTT; CDR3: CASSDRTLTNSNQPQHF
D: -; J: TRBJ2-7; size: -; V: TRBV28; DNA: TGTGCCAGCAGTCCCCACGGGGGTTCAGAGCAGTACTTC; CDR3: CASSPHGGSEQYF
D: -; J: TRBJ1-5; size: -; V: TRBV28; DNA: TGTGCCAGCAGTTTCGGGGGGGCCATCAATCAGCCCCAGCATTTT; CDR3: CASSFGGAINQPQHF
D: TRBD1; J: TRBJ1-1; size: -; V: TRBV18; DNA: TGTGCCAGCTCACCGCTAATACAGGGGTTGAACACTGAAGCTTTCTTT; CDR3: CASSPLIQGLNTEAFF
D: TRBD1; J: TRBJ2-2; size: -; V: TRBV7-2; DNA: TGTGCCAGCAGCACATCGGGGACAGGGAGGACCGGGGAGCTGTTTTTT; CDR3: CASSTSGTGRTGELFF